What follows are 17 T cell receptor beta chains derived from one specimen sequenced in a study of T-cell memory formation after mild COVID-19. TCRdb reprocessed the 5' RACE reads with MiXCR, giving one entry per CDR3 protein. The data contain under 600,000 distinct CDR3 sequences, about 22% of them seen just once; the ten biggest clones take up under 8.5%. Sequences were obtained from PBMCs or a T cell subset sorted from them (not recorded which). These receptor sequences come from an adult woman who had mild COVID-19 (a few samples of this study predate the infection). Cell type and time point are not known.

This clonotype was recorded a few times. J is TRBJ2-1 and V is TRBV14; D could derive from TRBD1 or TRBD2 (5 bases each). Deletions cut 4 bases from V and 7 bases from J, with 20 bases between. CDR3 size: 16 residues. CDR1 and CDR2 from the germline V gene are SGHDN and FVKESK. As DNA, the CDR3 is TGTGCCAGCAGCCGCCGGGGACGCAGGACGACTAATGAGCAGTTCTTC. The encoded protein is CASSRRGRRTTNEQFF.

This clonotype was picked up one time. V gene TRBV19 combines with J gene TRBJ1-2, with D uncertain. The length of the CDR3 is 14 residues. V lost 6 bases and J 8 bases, leaving 19 bases between the germline ends. Germline CDR1 reads LNHDA; CDR2 reads SQIVND (reference sequence). The CDR3 protein is CASRMLGSHGGYTF. The CDR3 nucleotides are TGTGCCAGTAGGATGTTGGGAAGCCATGGCGGCTACACCTTC.

There are a few counts of this clonotype. This chain joins TRBV5-5 and TRBJ1-1; D gene uncertain. The CDR3 contains 14 residues. Germline lookup yields CDR1 SGHKS and CDR2 YYEKEE (reference sequence). V was cut by 0 bases and J by 1 base, with 7 bases left in between. The DNA of the CDR3 is TGTGCCAGCAGCTTGGTCGGGCCGAACACTGAAGCTTTCTTT. Translating it yields CASSLVGPNTEAFF. The variable domain in full, completed from reference TRBV5-5 and TRBJ1-1, reads DAGVTQSPTHLIKTRGQQVTLRCSPISGHKSVSWYQQVLGQGPQFIFQYYEKEERGRGNFPDRFSARQFPNYSSELNVNALLLGDSALYLCASSLVGPNTEAFFGQGTRLTVV.

This clonotype was found once. This chain uses TRBV5-6 with TRBJ2-7; 12 nucleotides align to TRBD2. Germline assignment: CDR1 SGHDT and CDR2 YYEEEE. With 2 bases clipped from V and 5 bases from J, the junction kept 5 bases outside the gene matches. This CDR3 region has 15 residues. CDR3 DNA: TGTGCCAGCAGCTTTCTAGCGGGAGGGATAAACGAGCAGTACTTC. This gives the protein CASSFLAGGINEQYF. Using reference TRBV5-6 and TRBJ2-7 for the parts outside the CDR3, the full variable domain is DAGVTQSPTHLIKTRGQQVTLRCSPKSGHDTVSWYQQALGQGPQFIFQYYEEEERQRGNFPDRFSGHQFPNYSSELNVNALLLGDSALYLCASSFLAGGINEQYFGPGTRLTVT.

Only a few counts were recorded for this clonotype. The rearrangement joins TRBV7-2 to TRBJ2-1, with 10 bases that match TRBD2. This CDR3 has 15 residues. The germline CDR1 and CDR2 sequences are SGHTA and FQGNSA. The V segment lost 5 bases and the J segment 7 bases; nucleotides outside the gene matches: 8. The CDR3 DNA follows: TGTGCCAGCAGCCTTAGCGGGGGGTCAATTAATGAGCAGTTCTTC. Protein sequence: CASSLSGGSINEQFF.

This clonotype was seen only a few times. This chain uses TRBV7-9 with TRBJ2-3, with 12 nucleotides matching TRBD2. J gave up 4 bases and V 5 bases, and 16 bases lay outside the gene matches. This CDR3 is built from 19 residues. From germline, CDR1 is SEHNR and CDR2 FQNEAQ (reference sequence). In DNA, the CDR3 is TGTGCCAGCAGCATCCTACCCCTGACTAGCGGGGGATTATCAGATACGCAGTATTTT. This encodes CASSILPLTSGGLSDTQYF. The entire variable domain, with the rest obtained from reference TRBV7-9 and TRBJ2-3, is as follows: DTGVSQNPRHKITKRGQNVTFRCDPISEHNRLYWYRQTLGQGPEFLTYFQNEAQLEKSRLLSDRFSAERPKGSFSTLEIQRTEQGDSAMYLCASSILPLTSGGLSDTQYFGPGTRLTVL.

The chain has TRBV9 and TRBJ1-4; D is possibly TRBD1 (6 bases). The CDR3 has 15 residues. Trimming cost V 4 bases and J 7 bases, with 17 bases left between them. CDR1 SGDLS and CDR2 YYNGEE come from the germline V gene. Here the CDR3 DNA reads TGTGCCAGCAGCCTTTTGGGGGCCTTAGGTGAAAAACTGTTTTTT. Its protein is CASSLLGALGEKLFF.

The rearrangement joins TRBV6-5 to TRBJ2-3, with D possibly TRBD2 on 6 matching bases. V gave up 5 bases and J gave up 4 bases, with 19 bases separating them. CDR3 length: 16 residues. Germline V gene sequence: CDR1 MNHEY, CDR2 SVGAGI. The CDR3: CASSLWGGDVPDTQYF. DNA of the CDR3: TGTGCCAGCAGTCTCTGGGGCGGGGATGTCCCAGATACGCAGTATTTT.

This clonotype has only a few counts. CDR3 protein: CSARTGRDNNEQFF. As DNA, the CDR3 is TGCAGTGCTAGAACTGGGAGGGACAACAATGAGCAGTTCTTC. The V and J genes are TRBV20-1 and TRBJ2-1, with D possibly being TRBD2 (7 bases). The V gene lost 2 bases and the J gene lost 5 bases, with 13 bases spanning the gap. The germline CDR1 and CDR2 sequences are DFQATT and SNEGSKA (reference sequence). The CDR3 extends over 14 amino acids.

V and J are TRBV18 and TRBJ1-1, with D maybe TRBD1 (6 bases). The germline V gene has CDR1 KGHSH and CDR2 LQKENI. The CDR3 is made up of 15 amino acids. V was shortened by 2 bases and J by 0 bases, with 10 bases between the two germline ends. CDR3 nucleotide sequence: TGTGCCAGCTCACCAAATAGGGGGATGAACACTGAAGCTTTCTTT. Translation: CASSPNRGMNTEAFF.

This clonotype has just a few counts. The V call is TRBV5-4, the J call TRBJ2-1; D not resolved. The CDR3 extends over 13 amino acids. Trimming took 4 bases from V and 9 from J, leaving 14 bases between them. The germline CDR1 and CDR2 sequences are SGHNT and YYREEE (reference sequence). CDR3 loop: CASSPTPYSEQFF. CDR3 bases: TGTGCCAGCAGCCCTACTCCTTATAGTGAGCAGTTCTTC.

The table lists this clonotype with many counts. The chain is built from TRBV12-3 or TRBV12-4 and TRBJ2-1; the match to TRBD2 covers 8 bases. The CDR3 has 13 residues. The V gene end was trimmed by 5 bases and the J gene end by 7 bases; junction bases not matched to a gene: 4. In nucleotides, the CDR3 is TGTGCCAGCAGTCGGACTAGCATGAATGAGCAGTTCTTC. Encoded protein: CASSRTSMNEQFF.

The rearrangement joins TRBV7-9 to TRBJ2-7; D remains ambiguous. Trimming left V 1 base short and J 0 bases short, with 7 bases between. Germline CDR1 and CDR2: SEHNR and FQNEAQ (reference sequence). This CDR3 comprises 14 residues. In DNA, the CDR3 is TGTGCCAGCAGCTTAGAGGAGACCTCCTACGAGCAGTACTTC. This gives the protein CASSLEETSYEQYF.

The chain carries TRBV6-5 and TRBJ2-1; 13 bases map to TRBD2. The germline gives CDR1 MNHEY, CDR2 SVGAGI. The junction had 8 bases not matched to a gene; V was cut back by 6 bases and J by 9 bases. The CDR3 covers 15 residues. The CDR3 here is CASRPGLAGASEQFF. Here the CDR3 DNA reads TGTGCCAGCAGACCTGGACTAGCGGGAGCTAGTGAGCAGTTCTTC.

This chain uses TRBV3-1 with TRBJ2-1; D gene uncertain. The V end was cut by 0 bases, the J end by 7 bases, with 13 bases between. Germline V gene lookup returns CDR1 LGHDT and CDR2 YNNKEL (reference sequence). CDR3 size: 15 residues. CDR3 sequence (DNA): TGTGCCAGCAGCCAAGATCGAGGTAGCTGGAATGAGCAGTTCTTC. It is translated as CASSQDRGSWNEQFF.

In its sample, this clonotype was seen many times. The chain carries TRBV7-9 and TRBJ2-3; D not certain. Germline-derived CDR1 and CDR2 are SEHNR and FQNEAQ (reference sequence). This CDR3 is built from 13 residues. V was clipped by 5 bases and J by 0 bases, with 6 bases between them. The CDR3 reads CASSRASTDTQYF. The DNA of the CDR3 is TGTGCCAGCAGCAGAGCTAGCACAGATACGCAGTATTTT.

The rearrangement uses TRBV11-2 and TRBJ1-1, with a possible D match to TRBD1 (6 bases). This CDR3 is built from 16 residues. Looked up from germline, CDR1 is SGHAT and CDR2 is FQNNGV. V was clipped by 4 bases and J by 4 bases, with 19 bases between them. CDR3: CASSSTGYVGGTEAFF. The CDR3 DNA reads as TGTGCCAGCAGCTCCACAGGGTACGTTGGTGGCACTGAAGCTTTCTTT.